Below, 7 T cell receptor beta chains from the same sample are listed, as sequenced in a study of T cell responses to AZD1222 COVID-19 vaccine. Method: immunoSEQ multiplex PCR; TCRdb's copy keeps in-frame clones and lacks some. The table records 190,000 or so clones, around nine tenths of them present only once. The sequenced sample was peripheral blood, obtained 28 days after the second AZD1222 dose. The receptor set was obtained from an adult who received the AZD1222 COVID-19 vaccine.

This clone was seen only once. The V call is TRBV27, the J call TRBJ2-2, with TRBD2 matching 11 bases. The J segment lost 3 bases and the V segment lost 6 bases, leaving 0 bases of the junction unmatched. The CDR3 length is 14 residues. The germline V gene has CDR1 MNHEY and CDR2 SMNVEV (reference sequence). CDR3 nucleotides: TGTGCCAGCAGACTAGCGGGAGACACCGGGGAGCTGTTTTTT. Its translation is CASRLAGDTGELFF.

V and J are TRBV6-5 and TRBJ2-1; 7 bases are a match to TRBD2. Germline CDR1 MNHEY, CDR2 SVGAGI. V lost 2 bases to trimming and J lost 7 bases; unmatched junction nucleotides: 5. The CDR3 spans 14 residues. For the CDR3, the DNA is TGTGCCAGCAGTTACGGCGGGAGTCAAAATGAGCAGTTCTTC. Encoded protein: CASSYGGSQNEQFF.

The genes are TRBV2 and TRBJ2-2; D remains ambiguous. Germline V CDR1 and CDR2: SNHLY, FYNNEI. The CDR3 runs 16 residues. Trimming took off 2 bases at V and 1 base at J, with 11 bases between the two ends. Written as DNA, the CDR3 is TGTGCCAGCAGTGAAACGAGACTTTGGAACACCGGGGAGCTGTTTTTT. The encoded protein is CASSETRLWNTGELFF.

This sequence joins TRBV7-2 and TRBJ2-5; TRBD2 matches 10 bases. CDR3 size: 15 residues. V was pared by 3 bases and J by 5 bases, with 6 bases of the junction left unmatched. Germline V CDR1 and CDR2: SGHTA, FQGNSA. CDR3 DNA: TGTGCCAGCAGCTTTCCTAGCGGGAGCGGGGAGACCCAGTACTTC. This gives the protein CASSFPSGSGETQYF.

CDR3 region: CASSLVWSSNEKLFF. CDR3 nucleotides: TGTGCCAGCAGCTTAGTGTGGTCCTCTAATGAAAAACTGTTTTTT. The chain couples TRBV7-2 to TRBJ1-4; D is ambiguous. V shed 1 base and J shed 3 bases, with 9 bases lying between them. The CDR3 contains 15 residues. The germline CDR1 and CDR2 sequences are SGHTA and FQGNSA.

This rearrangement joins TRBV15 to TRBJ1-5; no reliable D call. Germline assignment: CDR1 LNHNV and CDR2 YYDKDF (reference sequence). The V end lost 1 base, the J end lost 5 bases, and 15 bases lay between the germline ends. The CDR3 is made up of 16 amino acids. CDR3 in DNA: TGTGCCACCAGCAGAGGCCTCGTAACCCGCGATCAGCCCCAGCATTTT. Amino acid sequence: CATSRGLVTRDQPQHF.

CDR3 nucleotide sequence: TGTGCCAGCTCACCAGTCAGGGGGCATACCTACGAGCAGTACTTC. Its translation: CASSPVRGHTYEQYF. The J gene is TRBJ2-7, the V gene TRBV18; 8 bases match TRBD1. CDR1 and CDR2 (germline): KGHSH, LQKENI. V trimming: 2 bases; J trimming: 2 bases; junction bases outside the gene matches: 5. This CDR3 has 15 residues.